These 27 T cell receptor beta chains came from one sample sequenced in a study of OX40 agonist ivuxolimab in advanced cancers. Produced via immunoSEQ multiplex PCR; TCRdb's table is partial and in-frame only. This sample carries 45,000 to 50,000 clones, about 85% of them seen once, and the ten largest clones take about 48%. The material was CD4+ or CD8+ T cells sorted from blood, obtained in a trial of the OX40 agonist ivuxolimab. These receptors all stem from an adult with an advanced solid tumor such as melanoma, head and neck, liver or kidney cancer.

The rearrangement links TRBV30 to TRBJ2-5; maybe TRBD1 (6 bases). The germline V gene has CDR1 GTSNPN and CDR2 SVGIG (reference sequence). V dropped 2 bases and J dropped 0 bases, with 16 bases sitting between them. The CDR3 runs 16 residues. CDR3 DNA: TGTGCCTGGAGTAAATGGACACCAGGGGACCAAGAGACCCAGTACTTC. Translated, it gives CAWSKWTPGDQETQYF.

The chain has TRBV11-3 and TRBJ1-4; the match to TRBD1 covers 8 bases. Germline CDR1 reads SGHNT; CDR2 reads YENEEA. With V trimmed by 4 bases and J by 5 bases, 3 bases remained unmatched. This CDR3 has 14 amino acids. CDR3 sequence reads: CASSSTGANEKLFF. The CDR3 DNA follows: TGTGCCAGCAGCTCGACAGGGGCGAATGAAAAACTGTTTTTT.

V gene TRBV27 combines with J gene TRBJ2-1, with TRBD2 matching 9 bases. After removal of 3 bases from V and 9 bases from J, the junction contained 3 bases not matched to a gene. The germline CDR1 and CDR2 sequences are MNHEY and SMNVEV (reference sequence). The CDR3 covers 13 residues. The CDR3 spells CASSLAGGSEQFF. The DNA of the CDR3 is TGTGCCAGCAGTTTGGCGGGGGGGAGTGAGCAGTTCTTC.

The chain uses TRBV11-2 and TRBJ1-1; D possibly corresponds to TRBD1 (6 bases). Germline V gene sequence: CDR1 SGHAT, CDR2 FQNNGV. V lost 4 bases and J lost 3, with 15 bases in between. The CDR3 contains 15 residues. CDR3 sequence reads: CASSSVWGADTEAFF. The CDR3 DNA sequence: TGTGCCAGCAGCTCCGTCTGGGGGGCTGACACTGAAGCTTTCTTT.

This rearrangement joins TRBV29-1 to TRBJ1-2; D call uncertain. Trimming stripped 1 base from V and 2 bases from J, with 8 bases between. CDR3 length: 13 amino acids. Germline CDR1 is SQVTM and CDR2 is ANQGSEA. The chain's CDR3 is CSVEGPGNYGYTF. The CDR3 DNA is TGCAGCGTTGAAGGACCGGGGAACTATGGCTACACCTTC.

This rearrangement joins TRBV6-5 to TRBJ2-1, with D tentatively TRBD2 (5 bases). Germline values: CDR1 MNHEY, CDR2 SVGAGI. V dropped 2 bases and J dropped 3 bases, with 8 bases sitting between them. This CDR3 spans 14 amino acids. The CDR3 DNA reads TGTGCCAGCAGTTACCGAGACTACTACAATGAGCAGTTCTTC. As protein: CASSYRDYYNEQFF.

The chain couples TRBV11-2 to TRBJ2-7, with 11 nucleotides matching TRBD2. Germline loops: CDR1 SGHAT, CDR2 FQNNGV. The CDR3 totals 15 residues. Losses at the gene ends were 1 base for V and 2 bases for J; bases not matched to a gene: 1. The CDR3 DNA follows: TGTGCCAGCAGCTTAGCACTAGCGGGAGCCTACGAGCAGTACTTC. This codes for CASSLALAGAYEQYF.

The rearrangement joins TRBV7-9 to TRBJ2-2, with 8 bases lining up with TRBD1. This CDR3 has 15 amino acids. J was trimmed by 6 bases and V by 0 bases; bases with no gene match: 3. CDR1 SEHNR and CDR2 FQNEAQ come from the germline V gene (reference sequence). CDR3 nucleotides: TGTGCCAGCAGCTTAGCCCAGGGGGCGCCCGGGGAGCTGTTTTTT. This codes for CASSLAQGAPGELFF.

This clone appeared a single time. The chain has TRBV7-9 and TRBJ1-1, with D unclear. CDR1 SEHNR and CDR2 FQNEAQ come from the germline V gene (reference sequence). CDR3 length: 11 amino acids. V was pared by 1 base and J by 5 bases, with 2 bases between. This CDR3 reads CASSLVTEAFF. CDR3 nucleotides: TGTGCCAGCAGCTTAGTTACTGAAGCTTTCTTT.

V and J are TRBV4-2 and TRBJ1-5, with D uncertain. V was cut by 0 bases and J by 7 bases, with 13 bases left in between. The CDR3 is made up of 15 amino acids. Germline CDR1 and CDR2: LGHNA and YNFKEQ. The CDR3, as DNA: TGTGCCAGCAGCCAAGAGTCCCGAGGAGAGCAGCCCCAGCATTTT. Amino acids: CASSQESRGEQPQHF.

The V and J genes are TRBV27 and TRBJ2-1; D is unclear. Germline CDR1 is MNHEY and CDR2 is SMNVEV (reference sequence). The CDR3 extends over 13 amino acids. Trimming took off 5 bases at V and 7 bases at J, with 12 bases between the two ends. CDR3 in DNA: TGTGCCAGCAGTCCAAGCCGGTGGAATGAGCAGTTCTTC. Its protein is CASSPSRWNEQFF.

The V call is TRBV5-5, the J call TRBJ2-7; 7 bases agree with TRBD1. V shed 2 bases and J 2 bases; nucleotides not matched to a gene: 10. This CDR3 region has 16 residues. CDR1 is SGHKS and CDR2 is YYEKEE in the germline V gene (reference sequence). The CDR3 sequence: CASSLATGASPYEQYF. CDR3 in DNA: TGTGCCAGCAGCTTAGCTACAGGGGCATCTCCCTACGAGCAGTACTTC.

The chain carries TRBV4-1 and TRBJ2-1, with 8 positions matching TRBD1. Germline V CDR1 and CDR2: MGHRA, YSYEKL. The V and J ends lost 5 bases and 4 bases, in that order; junction bases with no gene match: 10. CDR3 size: 16 residues. This CDR3 reads CASSSYPGQEYNEQFF. CDR3 coding DNA: TGCGCCAGCAGCTCCTACCCGGGACAGGAGTACAATGAGCAGTTCTTC.

The J gene is TRBJ2-7, the V gene TRBV9; possibly TRBD1 or TRBD2 for D (5 bases each). Germline CDR1 is SGDLS and CDR2 is YYNGEE. The CDR3 consists of 15 residues. The V and J ends lost 4 bases and 1 base respectively, with 15 bases between them. The CDR3 sequence: CASSLHRDPSYEQYF. The CDR3 DNA follows: TGTGCCAGCAGCCTCCACCGGGACCCGTCCTACGAGCAGTACTTC.

V usage is TRBV6-5 and J usage is TRBJ2-7, with a possible D match to TRBD1 (5 bases). Deletions cut 5 bases from V and 3 bases from J, with 11 bases between. This CDR3 region has 13 residues. Germline lookup yields CDR1 MNHEY and CDR2 SVGAGI. The CDR3 nucleotides are TGTGCCAGCAGTCCCAGGGCAAACTACGAGCAGTACTTC. It translates to CASSPRANYEQYF.

This chain uses TRBV4-1 with TRBJ2-7; 8 bases agree with TRBD2. This CDR3 has 14 residues. Per germline, CDR1 MGHRA and CDR2 YSYEKL. Trimming took 4 bases from V and 1 from J; bases not matched to a gene: 3. Here the CDR3 DNA reads TGCGCCAGCAGCCCCCGGGGGGGATCCTACGAGCAGTACTTC. This encodes CASSPRGGSYEQYF.

The rearrangement uses TRBV6-1 and TRBJ2-1; TRBD2 matches at 11 bases. In germline, CDR1 is MNHNS, CDR2 SASEGT. The CDR3 runs 16 residues. V was pared by 1 base and J by 7 bases, with 6 bases of the junction left unmatched. The CDR3 bases are TGTGCCAGCAGTGAAGGGACTAGCGGGTGGGGGAATGAGCAGTTCTTC. Its translation: CASSEGTSGWGNEQFF.

In this sample, this clone turned up once. The chain employs TRBV9 and TRBJ2-7; the D is unclear. CDR1 SGDLS and CDR2 YYNGEE come from the germline V gene. The CDR3 has 13 amino acids. Trimming pared 7 bases from V and 3 bases from J, leaving 14 bases between. CDR3 DNA sequence: TGTGCCAGCGGCGGTGACTCTTACTACGAGCAGTACTTC. Translated, it gives CASGGDSYYEQYF.

The rearrangement joins TRBV5-1 to TRBJ2-7, with 7 positions matching TRBD1. The germline V gene has CDR1 SGHRS and CDR2 YFSETQ. This CDR3 has 15 residues. The trim removed 3 bases at V and 1 base at J, leaving 7 bases unmatched. The CDR3 bases are TGCGCCAGCAGCTCATCCGGGACAGAATCCTACGAGCAGTACTTC. Encoded protein: CASSSSGTESYEQYF.

The chain recombines TRBV9 with TRBJ2-1; 9 bases are a match to TRBD1. The V segment lost 1 base and the J segment 6 bases; nucleotides outside the gene matches: 11. Germline lookup yields CDR1 SGDLS and CDR2 YYNGEE. This CDR3 has 17 amino acids. The CDR3 region is CASSVRAGTGISNEQFF. The CDR3 DNA is TGTGCCAGCAGCGTACGAGCCGGGACAGGGATAAGCAATGAGCAGTTCTTC.

V is TRBV7-9 and J is TRBJ2-7; D is unclear. This CDR3 has 15 residues. Germline V lookup: CDR1 SEHNR, CDR2 FQNEAQ (reference sequence). Trimming took 6 bases from V and 2 from J, leaving 17 bases between them. The CDR3 loop reads CASSQATWYTYEQYF. For the CDR3, the DNA is TGTGCCAGCAGTCAAGCGACCTGGTACACCTACGAGCAGTACTTC.

The V call is TRBV7-3, the J call TRBJ2-7, with TRBD2 identical over 9 bases. Trimming removed 2 bases from V and 5 bases from J; junction bases left unmatched: 7. In germline, CDR1 is SGHTA, CDR2 FQGTGA. The CDR3 has 15 amino acids. The chain's CDR3 is CASSLQGGREDEQYF. CDR3 nucleotides: TGTGCCAGCAGCTTACAGGGCGGGAGGGAGGACGAGCAGTACTTC.

This chain joins TRBV29-1 and TRBJ2-7; the D is unclear. This CDR3 is 13 amino acids long. Trimming cost V 8 bases and J 3 bases, with 17 bases left between them. Germline assignment: CDR1 SQVTM and CDR2 ANQGSEA. The CDR3 DNA reads TGCAGCCCCGAAGGGCTCAACGTCTACGAGCAGTACTTC. This gives the protein CSPEGLNVYEQYF.

The chain is built from TRBV7-8 and TRBJ1-2, with a tentative D call TRBD1 (5 bases). Germline CDR1 SGHVS, CDR2 FQNEAQ. Deletions cut 4 bases from V and 0 bases from J, with 9 bases between. This CDR3 spans 14 amino acids. Here the CDR3 reads CASSSGPANYGYTF. The CDR3 DNA reads as TGTGCCAGCAGCTCGGGACCGGCTAACTATGGCTACACCTTC.

The chain is built from TRBV30 and TRBJ1-1; D is possibly TRBD1 (5 bases). CDR1 is GTSNPN and CDR2 is SVGIG in the germline V gene (reference sequence). The CDR3 extends over 14 amino acids. Trimming left V 6 bases short and J 0 bases short, with 14 bases between. The CDR3 DNA reads as TGTGCCTGCAAAACAGGAATTATGAACACTGAAGCTTTCTTT. Its translation: CACKTGIMNTEAFF.

This clone was observed a handful of times. The chain uses TRBV7-9 and TRBJ2-5, with D uncertain. Germline-derived CDR1 and CDR2 are SEHNR and FQNEAQ (reference sequence). V was cut by 4 bases and J by 1 base, with 10 bases left in between. The CDR3 extends over 14 amino acids. CDR3 nucleotides: TGTGCCAGCAGCTCCGACCGGGTCCAAGAGACCCAGTACTTC. Translated, it gives CASSSDRVQETQYF.

The rearrangement links TRBV6-4 to TRBJ2-5; D possibly corresponds to TRBD1 (6 bases). The V end was cut by 1 base, the J end by 2 bases, with 11 bases between. Germline V gene sequence: CDR1 MRHNA, CDR2 SNTAGT. CDR3 length equals 15 residues. In DNA, the CDR3 is TGTGCCAGCAGTGACTTGAGACAGGTGCAAGAGACCCAGTACTTC. This codes for CASSDLRQVQETQYF.